This T cell receptor (beta chain) was documented in a study of blood T cell repertoires in COVID-19. The overall study: Italy, Spain and the United States were the sources of the convalescent and acute COVID-19 samples.

In the authors' methods: Amplification from reference gene primers served as the basis for estimated nucleated cell counts. Assay: immunoSEQ multiplex PCR; the TCRdb copy retains only in-frame clones and omits some. V, J and clone size are taken as reported in that table, and D and trimming were inferred from the DNA itself. The sample contains roughly 200,000 clones, 88% of which appear only once. Per germline, CDR1 SGHVS and CDR2 FQNEAQ. V trimming: 1 base; J trimming: 5 bases; junction bases outside the gene matches: 11. This CDR3 contains 19 residues. Sequencing used peripheral blood. This clonotype was sampled from a man between 65 and 79 years old with acute or convalescent COVID-19. V gene TRBV7-8 combines with J gene TRBJ2-7, with 16 bases lining up with TRBD2. The CDR3 reads CASSLGGTSGRGGRHEQYF. CDR3 coding DNA: TGTGCCAGCAGCTTAGGCGGGACTAGCGGGAGGGGAGGTCGTCACGAGCAGTACTTC.